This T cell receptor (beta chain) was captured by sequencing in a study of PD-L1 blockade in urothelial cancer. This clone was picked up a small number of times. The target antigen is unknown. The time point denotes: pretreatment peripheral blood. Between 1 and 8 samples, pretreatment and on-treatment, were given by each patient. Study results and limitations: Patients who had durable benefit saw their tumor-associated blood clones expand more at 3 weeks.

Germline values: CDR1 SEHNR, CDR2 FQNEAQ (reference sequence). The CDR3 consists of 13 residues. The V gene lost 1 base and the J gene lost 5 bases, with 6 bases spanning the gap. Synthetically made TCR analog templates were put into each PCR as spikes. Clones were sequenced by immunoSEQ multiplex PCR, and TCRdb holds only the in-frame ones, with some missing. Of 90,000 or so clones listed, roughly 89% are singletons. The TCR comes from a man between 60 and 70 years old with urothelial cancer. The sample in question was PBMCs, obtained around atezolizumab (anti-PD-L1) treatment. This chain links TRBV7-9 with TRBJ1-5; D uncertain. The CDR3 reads CASSLGTYQPQHF. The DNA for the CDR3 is TGTGCCAGCAGCTTAGGGACTTATCAGCCCCAGCATTTT.